Listed below are T cell receptor beta chains from one sample, sequenced in a study of blood T cell repertoires in COVID-19. Some clones are missing from TCRdb's copy, which holds only in-frame ones; the method was immunoSEQ multiplex PCR. Among 12,000 or so clones, about four fifths were seen once, and the ten largest hold around 3.7%. The sample consisted of peripheral blood. The receptors originated from a woman aged 60-75 years with acute or convalescent COVID-19. CDR3s include the opening cysteine and the closing phenylalanine or tryptophan.

j_call v_call cdr3_aa
TRBJ1-4 TRBV15 CATSGVKGDNEKLFF
TRBJ2-5 TRBV9 CASSSSPGRSETQYF
TRBJ1-5 TRBV10-2 CASSDREVNQPQHF
TRBJ2-6 TRBV2 CASSDRVPGANVLTF
TRBJ2-7 TRBV16 CASSQSSTLVENYEQYF
TRBJ1-6 TRBV3-1/TRBV3-2 CASSQDRIASSPLHF
TRBJ1-5 TRBV28 CASSLFPRDRAILASNQPQHF
TRBJ1-2 TRBV5-6 CASSLMGAMADYGYTF
TRBJ2-5 TRBV10-2 CASILGQRGQETQYF
TRBJ2-5 TRBV5-5 CASSLWSGQETQYF
TRBJ1-6 TRBV28 CASSSGRSPLHF
TRBJ2-2 TRBV19 CASSTFPGTVNTGELFF
TRBJ2-1 TRBV3-1/TRBV3-2 CASSQDYQAGAGYNEQFF
TRBJ1-2 TRBV9 CASSGSDRDHYGYTF
TRBJ1-2 TRBV5-6 CASSLEGGGASGGYTF
TRBJ1-1 TRBV12-2 CASRLAGQGSAFF
TRBJ1-1 TRBV5-1 CASGQGALGAEAFF
TRBJ2-7 TRBV6-6 CASTDERGALSYEQYF
TRBJ2-7 TRBV7-9 CASRQGQAYEQYF
TRBJ2-1 TRBV7-8 CASSLAISGGHNEQFF
TRBJ1-5 TRBV19 CASTRRGEGYQPQHF